A selection of T cell receptor beta chains follows, all from one sample in a study of cytomegalovirus exposure and HLA in healthy donors. The repertoire was sequenced with immunoSEQ multiplex PCR; TCRdb's copy has only in-frame clones and lacks some. The sample records under 120,000 clones, around two thirds being singletons. Material: PBMCs. These receptor sequences come from a man aged 30 to 39 in good health and CMV-seropositive. Each CDR3 is given with its conserved first and last residue. The order of the fields is D gene, V gene, clone size, J gene, CDR3 protein, CDR3 DNA. The D gene is left open where the match is weak. For some rows the clone size is stated as once, few or many, or as a class when expanded; others skip it.

d_gene: TRBD1; v_gene: TRBV10-3; abundance: NA; j_gene: TRBJ1-2; CDR3aa: CAISGDREGYTF; CDR3nt: TGTGCCATCAGTGGGGACAGGGAAGGCTACACCTTC
d_gene: NA; v_gene: TRBV4-1; abundance: NA; j_gene: TRBJ1-2; CDR3aa: CASSQVGVPYGYTF; CDR3nt: TGCGCCAGCAGCCAAGTAGGGGTACCCTATGGCTACACCTTC
d_gene: TRBD1; v_gene: TRBV5-4; abundance: NA; j_gene: TRBJ2-7; CDR3aa: CASSYNRGSTYEQYF; CDR3nt: TGTGCCAGCAGTTATAACAGGGGAAGCACCTACGAGCAGTACTTC
d_gene: TRBD1; v_gene: TRBV9; abundance: once; j_gene: TRBJ1-2; CDR3aa: CASKGQDSYGYTF; CDR3nt: TGTGCCAGCAAAGGACAGGACTCCTATGGCTACACCTTC
d_gene: TRBD2; v_gene: TRBV6-6; abundance: NA; j_gene: TRBJ2-2; CDR3aa: CASSYSGRTGELFF; CDR3nt: TGTGCCAGCAGTTACTCCGGGAGGACCGGGGAGCTGTTTTTT
d_gene: TRBD2; v_gene: TRBV29-1; abundance: NA; j_gene: TRBJ2-4; CDR3aa: CSVAAGGKNIQYF; CDR3nt: TGCAGCGTTGCGGCGGGGGGGAAAAACATTCAGTACTTC
d_gene: NA; v_gene: TRBV6-5; abundance: NA; j_gene: TRBJ1-5; CDR3aa: CASSYDRISNQPQHF; CDR3nt: TGTGCCAGCAGTTACGACAGGATTAGCAATCAGCCCCAGCATTTT
d_gene: NA; v_gene: TRBV12-5; abundance: NA; j_gene: TRBJ1-1; CDR3aa: CASGLSPLRSGTKNTEAFF; CDR3nt: TGTGCTAGTGGTTTGTCCCCCTTGAGATCCGGGACAAAGAACACTGAAGCTTTCTTT
d_gene: NA; v_gene: TRBV30; abundance: few; j_gene: TRBJ2-3; CDR3aa: CAWQLGVKRTDTQYF; CDR3nt: TGTGCCTGGCAGTTGGGCGTAAAACGCACAGATACGCAGTATTTT
d_gene: NA; v_gene: TRBV18; abundance: once; j_gene: TRBJ2-7; CDR3aa: CASSLFDSLMPYEQYF; CDR3nt: TGTGCCAGCTCACTTTTTGACAGCCTAATGCCCTACGAGCAGTACTTC
d_gene: TRBD1; v_gene: TRBV6-1; abundance: NA; j_gene: TRBJ2-5; CDR3aa: CASRAGTGQETQYF; CDR3nt: TGTGCCAGCAGAGCCGGGACAGGGCAAGAGACCCAGTACTTC
d_gene: TRBD2; v_gene: TRBV11-3; abundance: NA; j_gene: TRBJ2-5; CDR3aa: CASSLEGTRGGETQYF; CDR3nt: TGTGCCAGCAGCTTAGAGGGGACCCGCGGGGGAGAGACCCAGTACTTC
d_gene: TRBD1; v_gene: TRBV10-3; abundance: few; j_gene: TRBJ2-7; CDR3aa: CAIKEEGTGAYEQYF; CDR3nt: TGTGCCATCAAGGAGGAGGGGACAGGGGCCTACGAGCAGTACTTC
d_gene: TRBD2; v_gene: TRBV19; abundance: NA; j_gene: TRBJ2-1; CDR3aa: CASRTGPGGDRQFF; CDR3nt: TGTGCCAGTAGAACCGGACCGGGGGGGGATAGGCAGTTCTTC
d_gene: NA; v_gene: TRBV23-1; abundance: NA; j_gene: TRBJ2-7; CDR3aa: CASRTRDGTLEQYF; CDR3nt: TGCGCCAGCAGAACCCGAGACGGGACTCTGGAGCAGTACTTC
d_gene: TRBD2; v_gene: TRBV29-1; abundance: NA; j_gene: TRBJ2-3; CDR3aa: CSVEGGGAASPPDTQYF; CDR3nt: TGCAGCGTTGAAGGCGGGGGGGCCGCAAGCCCGCCAGATACGCAGTATTTT
d_gene: NA; v_gene: TRBV30; abundance: few; j_gene: TRBJ2-7; CDR3aa: CAWSGTGGYEQYF; CDR3nt: TGTGCCTGGAGTGGCACTGGCGGCTACGAGCAGTACTTC
d_gene: TRBD1; v_gene: TRBV5-8; abundance: few; j_gene: TRBJ1-2; CDR3aa: CASSSQQGQKGYTF; CDR3nt: TGTGCCAGCAGCTCTCAACAGGGACAGAAAGGCTACACCTTC
d_gene: NA; v_gene: TRBV7-2; abundance: NA; j_gene: TRBJ1-2; CDR3aa: CASSLMGVGYGYTF; CDR3nt: TGTGCCAGCAGCTTAATGGGAGTCGGGTATGGCTACACCTTC
d_gene: NA; v_gene: TRBV9; abundance: few; j_gene: TRBJ1-1; CDR3aa: CASSKTGANTEAFF; CDR3nt: TGTGCCAGCTCCAAGACAGGAGCGAACACTGAAGCTTTCTTT
d_gene: TRBD1; v_gene: TRBV19; abundance: NA; j_gene: TRBJ2-5; CDR3aa: CASSFGQGRSIETQYF; CDR3nt: TGTGCCAGTAGTTTCGGACAGGGCCGTTCCATAGAGACCCAGTACTTC
d_gene: TRBD2; v_gene: TRBV18; abundance: NA; j_gene: TRBJ2-7; CDR3aa: CASSRGLAGQNYEQYF; CDR3nt: TGTGCCAGCTCCCGAGGTCTAGCGGGGCAAAATTACGAGCAGTACTTC
d_gene: TRBD1; v_gene: TRBV6-1; abundance: NA; j_gene: TRBJ1-5; CDR3aa: CASRETGGEPQHF; CDR3nt: TGTGCCAGCAGGGAAACAGGGGGCGAGCCCCAGCATTTT
d_gene: NA; v_gene: TRBV7-6; abundance: NA; j_gene: TRBJ2-7; CDR3aa: CASSLAGPSYEQYF; CDR3nt: TGTGCCAGCAGCTTAGCTGGCCCCTCCTACGAGCAGTACTTC
d_gene: NA; v_gene: TRBV13; abundance: NA; j_gene: TRBJ2-7; CDR3aa: CASSLWGQNEQYF; CDR3nt: TGTGCCAGCAGCTTATGGGGGCAAAACGAGCAGTACTTC
d_gene: NA; v_gene: TRBV6-5; abundance: NA; j_gene: TRBJ1-3; CDR3aa: CASSYWTEGSGNTIYF; CDR3nt: TGTGCCAGCAGTTACTGGACCGAGGGCAGTGGAAACACCATATATTTT
d_gene: NA; v_gene: TRBV5-3; abundance: NA; j_gene: TRBJ1-5; CDR3aa: CARSWDTATRSYSNQPQHF; CDR3nt: TGTGCCAGAAGCTGGGACACTGCAACGAGATCCTATAGCAATCAGCCCCAGCATTTT
d_gene: NA; v_gene: TRBV6-6; abundance: NA; j_gene: TRBJ2-3; CDR3aa: CASTTTFSTDTQYF; CDR3nt: TGTGCCAGCACTACTACCTTTAGCACAGATACGCAGTATTTT
d_gene: NA; v_gene: TRBV10-3; abundance: NA; j_gene: TRBJ1-3; CDR3aa: CAIQGGAEHSGNTIYF; CDR3nt: TGTGCCATACAGGGAGGGGCCGAACACTCTGGAAACACCATATATTTT
d_gene: TRBD2; v_gene: TRBV11-3; abundance: NA; j_gene: TRBJ2-1; CDR3aa: CASSLGGRTSGPSSYNEQFF; CDR3nt: TGTGCCAGCAGCTTAGGGGGTAGGACTAGCGGGCCGAGCTCCTACAATGAGCAGTTCTTC
d_gene: NA; v_gene: TRBV2; abundance: few; j_gene: TRBJ2-1; CDR3aa: CASSNEGVNEQFF; CDR3nt: TGTGCCAGCAGTAACGAGGGAGTGAATGAGCAGTTCTTC
d_gene: TRBD1; v_gene: TRBV4-1; abundance: NA; j_gene: TRBJ1-2; CDR3aa: CASSREQGVGDYGYTF; CDR3nt: TGCGCCAGCAGCCGAGAACAGGGGGTTGGAGACTATGGCTACACCTTC
d_gene: NA; v_gene: TRBV7-9; abundance: NA; j_gene: TRBJ2-7; CDR3aa: CASSPNEEGADEQYF; CDR3nt: TGTGCCAGCAGCCCAAATGAGGAGGGGGCCGACGAGCAGTACTTC